The 20 T cell receptor beta chains below all came from one sample that was sequenced in a study of STAT5B mutations in CD4+ large granular lymphocyte leukemia. Profiled with immunoSEQ multiplex PCR; TCRdb holds only in-frame clones, not every one. The data show some 8,200 clones, just under 90% seen once. Sequencing was carried out using PBMCs. Receptor source: a woman in her 70s with CD4+ T-cell large granular lymphocyte leukemia.

V and J are TRBV2 and TRBJ2-3; the D is unclear. In germline, CDR1 is SNHLY, CDR2 FYNNEI. Trimming cost V 1 base and J 4 bases, with 12 bases left between them. The CDR3 contains 15 residues. CDR3 protein: CASSEDYGSADTQYF. The CDR3 DNA sequence: TGTGCCAGCAGTGAAGACTACGGGTCCGCAGATACGCAGTATTTT.

The chain employs TRBV10-3 and TRBJ1-2; weak D call: TRBD1 (5 bases). Germline V gene sequence: CDR1 ENHRY, CDR2 SYGVKD. The V end lost 7 bases, the J end lost 4 bases, and 10 bases lay between the germline ends. The CDR3 length is 12 residues. The chain's CDR3 is CAIMGVGYGYTF. CDR3 nucleotides: TGTGCCATCATGGGGGTGGGCTATGGCTACACCTTC.

V usage is TRBV13 and J usage is TRBJ2-1, with D possibly TRBD2 on 5 matching bases. V lost 6 bases to trimming and J lost 5 bases, with 8 bases between them. Germline lookup yields CDR1 PRHDT and CDR2 FYEKMQ (reference sequence). CDR3 length: 12 residues. CDR3 sequence (DNA): TGTGCCAGCAGACTAGAGGACAATGAGCAGTTCTTC. This encodes CASRLEDNEQFF.

The J gene is TRBJ2-7, the V gene TRBV7-2, with D perhaps TRBD2 (6 bases). Germline V gene sequence: CDR1 SGHTA, CDR2 FQGNSA. The V end lost 7 bases, the J end lost 3 bases, and 16 bases lay between the germline ends. CDR3 length: 14 amino acids. This CDR3 reads CASNKRASDYEQYF. In nucleotides, the CDR3 is TGTGCCAGCAACAAACGGGCTAGCGACTACGAGCAGTACTTC. Together with reference TRBV7-2 and TRBJ2-7, the CDR3 gives the full variable domain: GAGVSQSPSNKVTEKGKDVELRCDPISGHTALYWYRQSLGQGLEFLIYFQGNSAPDKSGLPSDRFSAERTGGSVSTLTIQRTQQEDSAVYLCASNKRASDYEQYFGPGTRLTVT.

The J gene is TRBJ2-5, the V gene TRBV28; 10 nucleotides line up with TRBD2. V lost 5 bases to trimming and J lost 1 base; unmatched junction nucleotides: 7. CDR1 is MDHEN, CDR2 SYDVKM, per germline. The CDR3 length is 16 residues. DNA for the CDR3: TGTGCCAGCAGTCCGCCGGGACTAGCGTTCCAAGAGACCCAGTACTTC. It encodes CASSPPGLAFQETQYF.

The rearrangement uses TRBV19 and TRBJ1-4; TRBD1 matches at 9 bases. Germline V gene lookup returns CDR1 LNHDA and CDR2 SQIVND (reference sequence). The trim removed 5 bases at V and 8 bases at J, leaving 12 bases unmatched. This CDR3 has 16 amino acids. In DNA, the CDR3 is TGTGCCAGTAGTCTTACACAGGGGGCAGTGGGAGAAAAACTGTTTTTT. This sequence encodes CASSLTQGAVGEKLFF.

This rearrangement joins TRBV7-2 to TRBJ2-1; the match to TRBD2 covers 10 bases. Germline V gene sequence: CDR1 SGHTA, CDR2 FQGNSA. This CDR3 is built from 15 residues. Trimming removed 1 base from V and 10 bases from J; junction bases left unmatched: 7. The CDR3 reads CASSLGGSGGREQFF. The CDR3 region has the DNA TGTGCCAGCAGCTTAGGGGGTAGCGGGGGGCGGGAGCAGTTCTTC.

This clone was picked up one time. J is TRBJ1-2 and V is TRBV18, with D possibly TRBD1 on 5 matching bases. Trimming stripped 3 bases from V and 4 bases from J, with 12 bases between. The CDR3 has 14 residues. Germline-derived CDR1 and CDR2 are KGHSH and LQKENI. CDR3 residues: CASSPQTDLYGYTF. In DNA, the CDR3 is TGTGCCAGCTCACCCCAGACAGACCTCTATGGCTACACCTTC.

The chain recombines TRBV7-6 with TRBJ2-7; D ambiguous. The ends were cut back, 5 bases at V and 0 bases at J, with 11 bases in the middle. CDR3 length: 14 amino acids. The germline gives CDR1 SGHVS, CDR2 FNYEAQ. The CDR3 loop is CASSAKSLSYEQYF. For the CDR3, the DNA is TGTGCCAGCAGCGCAAAGTCTCTCTCCTACGAGCAGTACTTC.

V gene TRBV28 combines with J gene TRBJ1-3; D gene uncertain. V shed 5 bases and J shed 4 bases, with 15 bases lying between them. CDR3 length equals 15 residues. Germline V CDR1 and CDR2: MDHEN, SYDVKM. In DNA, the CDR3 is TGTGCCAGCAGTCCTCGGACTAGTAGGGGAAACACCATATATTTT. It codes for CASSPRTSRGNTIYF.

This chain uses TRBV7-2 with TRBJ2-5; D remains unclear. V dropped 3 bases and J dropped 1 base, with 6 bases sitting between them. The length of the CDR3 is 13 residues. Germline V CDR1 and CDR2: SGHTA, FQGNSA. The DNA for the CDR3 is TGTGCCAGCAGCTTTGTGATCCAAGAGACCCAGTACTTC. Encoded protein: CASSFVIQETQYF.

The chain has TRBV5-1 and TRBJ2-1; the D is unclear. V dropped 1 base and J dropped 5 bases, with 7 bases sitting between them. Germline V gene lookup returns CDR1 SGHRS and CDR2 YFSETQ. The CDR3 contains 13 residues. CDR3 residues: CASSLSSNNEQFF. The CDR3 nucleotides are TGCGCCAGCAGCTTGTCCTCGAACAATGAGCAGTTCTTC.

The chain is built from TRBV7-2 and TRBJ2-7; 8 bases line up with TRBD2. CDR3 size: 13 residues. V gave up 6 bases and J gave up 2 bases; unmatched junction bases: 3. The germline V gene has CDR1 SGHTA and CDR2 FQGNSA. The CDR3 bases are TGTGCCAGCAGTTCACTAGCGGCCTACGAGCAGTACTTC. It yields the protein CASSSLAAYEQYF.

This clone is a singleton in its sample. The CDR3 coding sequence is TGTGCCAGCCTCCGGGACAGGGGTTCAAGCAATCAGCCCCAGCATTTT. Residues: CASLRDRGSSNQPQHF. This sequence joins TRBV2 and TRBJ1-5; 10 bases align to TRBD1. The CDR3 length is 16 residues. Germline trimming cut 8 bases from V and 1 base from J; bases unmatched to any gene: 8. Per germline, CDR1 SNHLY and CDR2 FYNNEI.

This clone was seen only once. The chain carries TRBV7-3 and TRBJ2-2; no reliable D call. Germline values: CDR1 SGHTA, CDR2 FQGTGA. V dropped 1 base and J dropped 7 bases, with 7 bases sitting between them. This CDR3 comprises 13 residues. The CDR3 region has the DNA TGTGCCAGCAGCTTAAAACCGGGCGGGGAGCTGTTTTTT. It codes for CASSLKPGGELFF.

The V gene is TRBV19, the J gene TRBJ1-5; no clear D gene. V was pared by 8 bases and J by 3 bases, with 20 bases between. This CDR3 region has 16 residues. CDR1 is LNHDA, CDR2 SQIVND, per germline (reference sequence). CDR3 bases: TGTGCCAGTTTCTTGGCGGGGTTCCTTAACAATCAGCCCCAGCATTTT. It codes for CASFLAGFLNNQPQHF.

The chain is built from TRBV27 and TRBJ2-7, with D possibly matching TRBD1 (6 bases). This CDR3 comprises 18 residues. Germline V gene data show CDR1 as MNHEY and CDR2 as SMNVEV (reference sequence). The germline V and J ends were trimmed by 3 bases and 2 bases, with 23 bases remaining between them. The CDR3, as DNA: TGTGCCAGCAGTTTCGGGGCGGGCCTACAGGGACGAGCCTACGAGCAGTACTTC. Translating it yields CASSFGAGLQGRAYEQYF.

This sequence joins TRBV7-2 and TRBJ1-6; D remains unclear. V dropped 5 bases and J dropped 8 bases, with 4 bases sitting between them. Germline values: CDR1 SGHTA, CDR2 FQGNSA. The CDR3 totals 11 residues. The chain's CDR3 is CASSRDSPLHF. The CDR3 region has the DNA TGTGCCAGCAGCCGAGATTCACCCCTCCACTTT.

This clone has only one observation. The V and J genes are TRBV4-1 and TRBJ2-2; weak D call: TRBD2 (6 bases). Germline CDR1 reads MGHRA; CDR2 reads YSYEKL. The CDR3 is 15 residues long. Trimming pared 4 bases from V and 2 bases from J, leaving 11 bases between. In DNA, the CDR3 is TGCGCCAGCAGCCTAGGCGGGATAAACACCGGGGAGCTGTTTTTT. Translating it yields CASSLGGINTGELFF.

CDR3 in amino acids: CASSQSRGHEQYF. The CDR3, as DNA: TGCGCCAGCAGTCAAAGCAGGGGCCACGAGCAGTACTTC. The chain has TRBV23-1 and TRBJ2-7, with a tentative D call TRBD1 (6 bases). TRBV23-1 is an ORF, with its function uncertain. Between the trimmed V and J ends, which lost 2 bases and 5 bases, there was a span of 10 bases. CDR3 length equals 13 residues.